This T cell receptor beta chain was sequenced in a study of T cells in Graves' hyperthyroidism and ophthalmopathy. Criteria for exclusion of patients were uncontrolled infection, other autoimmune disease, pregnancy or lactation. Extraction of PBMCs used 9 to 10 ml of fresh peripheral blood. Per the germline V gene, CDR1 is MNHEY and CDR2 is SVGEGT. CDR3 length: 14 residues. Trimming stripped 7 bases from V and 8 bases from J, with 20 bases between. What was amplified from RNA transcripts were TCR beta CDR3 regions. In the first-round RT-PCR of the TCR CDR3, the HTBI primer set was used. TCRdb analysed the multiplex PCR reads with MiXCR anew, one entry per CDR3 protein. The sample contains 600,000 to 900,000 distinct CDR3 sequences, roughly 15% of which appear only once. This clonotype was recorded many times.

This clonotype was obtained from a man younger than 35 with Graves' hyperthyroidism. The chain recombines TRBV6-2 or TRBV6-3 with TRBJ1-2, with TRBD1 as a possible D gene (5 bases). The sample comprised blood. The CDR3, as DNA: TGTGCCAGCACCGTGGGACGGCTATGGAAGGGCTACACCTTC. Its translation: CASTVGRLWKGYTF.